This T cell receptor beta chain was sequenced during a study of human T cells and chemical hapten exposure. Study-wide context: The study patch tested 0.01% DPC on the upper back and read results at 6 days. There were per-sample TCR yield variations, arising mainly from small pooled library volume differences.

For the library, individual cDNA molecules each received unique molecular identifiers. TCRdb reprocessed the RACE reads with MiXCR, giving one entry per CDR3 protein. The sample lists under 200,000 distinct CDR3 sequences, around 13% occurring once. Germline V gene lookup returns CDR1 SGHTA and CDR2 FQGNSA. The CDR3 totals 11 residues. Trimming cost V 4 bases and J 8 bases, with 8 bases left between them. The sample's time point: patch test 1, 2 weeks after DPC sensitization. Regarding treatment: therapeutic diphenylcyclopropenone sensitization with weekly scalp DPC. The V and J genes are TRBV7-2 and TRBJ1-2, with D unresolved. The sequence was collected from a woman aged 30 to 39 with alopecia areata. Some clones in this sample may be carry-over from other donors' samples. Material: whole blood, obtained in connection with sensitization to the hapten diphenylcyclopropenone (DPC). The CDR3 loop is CASSYMWGYTF. In DNA, the CDR3 is TGTGCCAGCAGCTACATGTGGGGCTACACCTTC. The full variable domain, in which reference TRBV7-2 and TRBJ1-2 provide the parts outside the CDR3, is GAGVSQSPSNKVTEKGKDVELRCDPISGHTALYWYRQSLGQGLEFLIYFQGNSAPDKSGLPSDRFSAERTGGSVSTLTIQRTQQEDSAVYLCASSYMWGYTFGSGTRLTVV.